This is a list of T cell receptor beta chains from one sample in a study of cytomegalovirus exposure and HLA in healthy donors. Data came from immunoSEQ multiplex PCR; TCRdb stores just in-frame clones and leaves some out. The table records about 120,000 clones, approximately 69% of them present only once. Sequencing was performed on PBMCs. The receptors were gathered from a woman in her forties in good health and CMV-seropositive. Each CDR3 is given with its conserved first and last residue.

V gene,CDR3 length,CDR3 protein
TRBV6-5,15,CASSFSTSGNYEQYF
TRBV10-1,14,CASSGDRSDNEQFF
TRBV7-9,15,CASSPRGAGWLSTFF
TRBV29-1,13,CSSGEGSGTEAFF
TRBV7-9,15,CATPETDGGNNEQFF
TRBV18,16,CASSPLTGQGETEAFF
TRBV19,16,CASSMVGRGATDTQYF
TRBV5-6,14,CASSLDIGGYEQYF
TRBV9,15,CASSETSGAGNTIYF
TRBV5-1,16,CASSVGLAGGLETQYF
TRBV2,15,CASSAIYRDFYEQYF
TRBV7-8,12,CASSPWTGQAFF
TRBV27,15,CASSPPGTGVKGYTF
TRBV5-1,14,CASTKSQGGAEAFF
TRBV15,17,CATSRDLLRGTSYEQYF
TRBV5-6,15,CASSLSVGGVETQYF
TRBV5-1,13,CASGSAGSYEQYF
TRBV27,13,CASSTYRYTEAFF
TRBV5-1,13,CASSLGTGNEQFF
TRBV5-4,16,CASSSGLAGGRREQYF
TRBV11-3,16,CASSLGWSGVPRPQYF
TRBV5-1,14,CASSLGTGNEKLFF
TRBV30,14,CAWKLPGSGETQYF
TRBV19,18,CASSAMPGQGDHQETQYF
TRBV14,16,CASSHWTSGKYNEQFF
TRBV9,14,CASSATVGAETQYF
TRBV7-9,14,CASSLEGSGNTIYF
TRBV30,15,CAWTPVWDRDNGYTF
TRBV7-2,13,CASSLVTSGSQFF
TRBV11-1,15,CASSLLGDSYNEQFF
TRBV6-5,16,CASSYSYSDRGNEQYF
TRBV14,17,CASSQDLTDPMNTEAFF
TRBV5-1,14,CASSYDRVLTEAFF